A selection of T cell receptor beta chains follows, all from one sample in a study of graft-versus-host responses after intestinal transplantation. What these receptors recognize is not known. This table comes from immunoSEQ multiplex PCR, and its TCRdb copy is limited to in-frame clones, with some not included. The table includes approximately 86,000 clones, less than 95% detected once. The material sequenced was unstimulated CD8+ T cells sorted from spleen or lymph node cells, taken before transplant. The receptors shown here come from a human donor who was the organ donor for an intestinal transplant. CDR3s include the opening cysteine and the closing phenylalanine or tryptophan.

CDR3 protein: CASSSDNEQFF; V gene: TRBV13
CDR3 protein: CASKGTGKTEAFF; V gene: TRBV2
CDR3 protein: CACYGDFAEAFF; V gene: TRBV12-5
CDR3 protein: CASTSGQGAGNTIYF; V gene: TRBV6-1
CDR3 protein: CASSFGAELFF; V gene: TRBV27
CDR3 protein: CSVEGGPSSYNEQFF; V gene: TRBV29-1
CDR3 protein: CASSLSSGGYEQYF; V gene: TRBV6-5
CDR3 protein: CASSQDGGFGNTIYF; V gene: TRBV4-3
CDR3 protein: CASRSWTEAFF; V gene: TRBV2
CDR3 protein: CASRDRVAKNIQYF; V gene: TRBV2
CDR3 protein: CASSYGTGSSYEQYF; V gene: TRBV4-3
CDR3 protein: CASSQDPKDSYGYTF; V gene: TRBV4-1
CDR3 protein: CASSLEIQGRTEAFF; V gene: TRBV11-2
CDR3 protein: CASSPPFGGWNTEAFF; V gene: TRBV18
CDR3 protein: CASSLGQGANGYTF; V gene: TRBV5-1
CDR3 protein: CASSLALGLAGNEQFF; V gene: TRBV5-1
CDR3 protein: CASSPRLADFSYNEQFF; V gene: TRBV4-3
CDR3 protein: CASSLGGGSYEQYF; V gene: TRBV5-4
CDR3 protein: CASSDPEMPDRGYEQYF; V gene: TRBV6-4
CDR3 protein: CASSSSTGNPYGYTF; V gene: TRBV7-9
CDR3 protein: CASGLAGTGFRGYGYTF; V gene: TRBV12-5
CDR3 protein: CASSLWGPRISLHF; V gene: TRBV18
CDR3 protein: CAWSVRVDTQYF; V gene: TRBV30
CDR3 protein: CASSIAGNEQFF; V gene: TRBV19
CDR3 protein: CASSPSSGGKHTEAFF; V gene: TRBV9
CDR3 protein: CASSPGTGKNTEAFF; V gene: TRBV27
CDR3 protein: CASSRGQRTHEQYF; V gene: TRBV9
CDR3 protein: CASSVSGNQPQHF; V gene: TRBV2
CDR3 protein: CSVGHDYEQYF; V gene: TRBV29-1
CDR3 protein: CASSPRDRGEQYF; V gene: TRBV7-9
CDR3 protein: CASSPLDRVEKLFF; V gene: TRBV27
CDR3 protein: CASGDRTEQFF; V gene: TRBV9
CDR3 protein: CASSLSGWETQYF; V gene: TRBV7-3
CDR3 protein: CASSPLGTGRYEQYF; V gene: TRBV9